This T cell receptor beta chain is drawn from a study of cytomegalovirus exposure and HLA in healthy donors. All the people who gave samples were healthy bone marrow donors. V lost 5 bases, J lost 5 bases, and 17 bases stayed unmatched. This CDR3 is built from 18 residues. The germline V gene has CDR1 MGHRA and CDR2 YSYEKL. Regarding the study as a whole: In an earlier analysis, most TCR beta V segments were productive about 87% or about 30% of the time. Several V segments, TRBV6-2 and TRBV6-3 among them, could not be told apart and were dropped. Common viral pathogens seemed, in a later analysis, to connect with several of the most significant clusters.

PCR primers comprised 60 Vbeta and 13 Jbeta primers. Using immunoSEQ multiplex PCR, the repertoire was profiled, and TCRdb retains in-frame clones only, with some absent. Of more than 95,000 clones listed, about 74% are singletons. For this clone: As yet, its antigen is unknown. This specimen includes other DNA sequences encoding the same CDR3.

The specimen sequenced was PBMCs. This chain connects TRBV4-1 to TRBJ1-4; TRBD1 matches at 7 bases. The TCR originated in a woman in her fifties or sixties in good health and CMV-seropositive. Written as DNA, the CDR3 is TGCGCCAGCAGCTCGGCCCCAGGGGGGCATAGAAGGAATGAAAAACTGTTTTTT. The encoded protein is CASSSAPGGHRRNEKLFF.